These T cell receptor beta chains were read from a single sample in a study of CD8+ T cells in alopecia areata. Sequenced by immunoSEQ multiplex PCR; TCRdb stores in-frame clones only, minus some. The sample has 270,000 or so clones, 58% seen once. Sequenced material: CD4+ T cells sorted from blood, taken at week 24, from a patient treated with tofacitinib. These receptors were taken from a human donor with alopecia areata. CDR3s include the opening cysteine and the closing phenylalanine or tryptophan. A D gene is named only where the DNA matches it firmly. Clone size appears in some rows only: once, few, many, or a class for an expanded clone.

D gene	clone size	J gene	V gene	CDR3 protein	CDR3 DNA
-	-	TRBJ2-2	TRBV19	CASSAIPGQPNTGELFF	TGTGCCAGTAGTGCAATCCCTGGACAGCCAAACACCGGGGAGCTGTTTTTT
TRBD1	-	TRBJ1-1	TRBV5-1	CASSPNRGRDAFF	TGCGCCAGCAGCCCGAACAGGGGGCGGGACGCTTTCTTT
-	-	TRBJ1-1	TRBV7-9	CASTTRGTEAFF	TGTGCCAGCACCACTCGAGGGACTGAAGCTTTCTTT
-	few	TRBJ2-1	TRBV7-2	CASSLGTAYNEQFF	TGTGCCAGCAGCTTAGGTACAGCCTACAATGAGCAGTTCTTC
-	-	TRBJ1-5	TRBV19	CASSRMSNQPQHF	TGTGCCAGTAGTAGGATGAGCAATCAGCCCCAGCATTTT
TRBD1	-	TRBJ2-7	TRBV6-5	CASSSRGQEYF	TGTGCCAGCAGTTCACGGGGACAGGAGTACTTC
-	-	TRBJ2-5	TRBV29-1	CSVRGALTETQYF	TGCAGCGTCCGGGGGGCCTTGACAGAGACCCAGTACTTC
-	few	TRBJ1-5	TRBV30	CAWSRGNQPQHF	TGTGCCTGGAGCCGGGGCAATCAGCCCCAGCATTTT
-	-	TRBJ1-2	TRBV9	CASSGGRAYGYTF	TGTGCCAGCAGCGGAGGCAGAGCCTATGGCTACACCTTC
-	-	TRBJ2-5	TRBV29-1	CSASGRAQETQYF	TGCAGCGCCTCTGGCAGGGCCCAAGAGACCCAGTACTTC
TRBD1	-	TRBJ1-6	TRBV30	CAWNWASMGTGDSPLHF	TGTGCCTGGAATTGGGCGTCTATGGGGACAGGGGATTCACCCCTCCACTTT
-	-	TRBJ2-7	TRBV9	CASSVDGGPYEQYF	TGTGCCAGCAGCGTAGACGGGGGGCCCTACGAGCAGTACTTC
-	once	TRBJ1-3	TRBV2	CASSERANTIYF	TGTGCCAGCAGTGAACGGGCAAACACCATATATTTT
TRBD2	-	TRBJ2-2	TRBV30	CAWMGGRALTGELFF	TGTGCCTGGATGGGAGGGCGCGCGCTCACCGGGGAGCTGTTTTTT
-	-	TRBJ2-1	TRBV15	CATSRETNYNEQFF	TGTGCCACCAGCAGGGAAACTAACTACAATGAGCAGTTCTTC
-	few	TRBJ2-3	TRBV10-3	CAISESNPSTDTQYF	TGTGCCATCAGTGAGTCCAACCCCAGCACAGATACGCAGTATTTT
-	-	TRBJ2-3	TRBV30	CAWSPSVDTQYF	TGTGCCTGGAGTCCGTCTGTTGATACGCAGTATTTT
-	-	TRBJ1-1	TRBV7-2	CASSSGIMNTEAFF	TGTGCCAGCAGCTCTGGAATTATGAACACTGAAGCTTTCTTT
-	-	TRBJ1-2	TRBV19	CASSIYYGYTF	TGTGCCAGTAGTATTTACTATGGCTACACCTTC
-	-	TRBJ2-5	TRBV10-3	CAIRSTVRGETQYF	TGTGCCATCAGATCCACAGTGAGGGGAGAGACCCAGTACTTC
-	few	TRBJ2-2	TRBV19	CASRNPGGTNTGELFF	TGTGCCAGTAGGAATCCGGGGGGCACGAACACCGGGGAGCTGTTTTTT
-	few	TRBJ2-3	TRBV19	CASKNLSTDTQYF	TGTGCCAGTAAAAACTTGAGCACAGATACGCAGTATTTT
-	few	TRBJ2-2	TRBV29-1	CSVEGPTGELFF	TGCAGCGTTGAAGGGCCCACCGGGGAGCTGTTTTTT
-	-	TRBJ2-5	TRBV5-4	CASSLISGETQYF	TGTGCCAGCAGCTTGATTTCAGGAGAGACCCAGTACTTC
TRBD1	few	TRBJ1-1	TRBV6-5	CATKATGDTEAFF	TGTGCCACCAAAGCGACAGGGGACACTGAAGCTTTCTTT
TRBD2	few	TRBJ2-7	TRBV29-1	CSVEIRGGYEQYF	TGCAGCGTTGAAATACGGGGGGGCTACGAGCAGTACTTC
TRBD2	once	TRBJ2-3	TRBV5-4	CASSPKGLAETDTQYF	TGTGCCAGCAGCCCCAAGGGACTAGCGGAGACAGATACGCAGTATTTT
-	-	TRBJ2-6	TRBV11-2	CASSLGVGSGANVLTF	TGTGCCAGCAGCTTAGGGGTAGGATCCGGGGCCAACGTCCTGACTTTC
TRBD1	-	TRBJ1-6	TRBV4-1	CASSPGDSRPSPLHF	TGCGCCAGCAGCCCCGGGGACAGCCGCCCTTCACCCCTCCACTTT
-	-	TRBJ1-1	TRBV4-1	CASSWTQRNTEAFF	TGCGCCAGCAGCTGGACACAAAGGAACACTGAAGCTTTCTTT
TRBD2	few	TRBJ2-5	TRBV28	CASSSGGGITETQYF	TGTGCCAGCAGTTCGGGGGGAGGGATCACGGAGACCCAGTACTTC
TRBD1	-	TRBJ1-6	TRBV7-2	CASSSPPGTAYNSPLHF	TGTGCCAGCAGCTCACCTCCTGGGACAGCCTATAATTCACCCCTCCACTTT
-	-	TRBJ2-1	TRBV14	CASSQSRASPFF	TGTGCCAGCAGCCAAAGCCGGGCCTCCCCGTTCTTC
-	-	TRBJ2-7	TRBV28	CASRGRGVGTYEQYF	TGTGCCAGCAGGGGAAGGGGGGTAGGCACCTACGAGCAGTACTTC
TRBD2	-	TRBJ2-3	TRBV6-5	CASRPGGVGTDTQYF	TGTGCCAGCAGACCCGGGGGGGTAGGAACAGATACGCAGTATTTT
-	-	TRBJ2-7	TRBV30	CAWSPGRDEQYF	TGTGCCTGGAGCCCGGGAAGGGACGAGCAGTACTTC
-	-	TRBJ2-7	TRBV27	CASGDKTYEQYF	TGTGCCAGCGGTGACAAGACCTACGAGCAGTACTTC
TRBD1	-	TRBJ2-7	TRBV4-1	CASSQDGTGPLRGQYF	TGCGCCAGCAGCCAAGATGGGACAGGACCTCTACGAGGGCAGTACTTC
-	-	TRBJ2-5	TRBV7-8	CASSSDGETQYF	TGTGCCAGCAGCTCCGACGGGGAGACCCAGTACTTC
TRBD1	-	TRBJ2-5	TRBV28	CASSLSQGVGETQYF	TGTGCCAGCAGTTTGAGTCAGGGGGTGGGAGAGACCCAGTACTTC
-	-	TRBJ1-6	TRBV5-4	CASSLEQGNSPLHF	TGTGCCAGCAGCTTGGAGCAGGGAAATTCACCCCTCCACTTT
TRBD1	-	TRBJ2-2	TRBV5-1	CASSFQGAGTGELFF	TGCGCCAGCAGCTTCCAGGGGGCTGGCACCGGGGAGCTGTTTTTT
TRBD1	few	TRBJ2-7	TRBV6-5	CASSSPSGQGGEQYF	TGTGCCAGCAGTTCCCCTTCCGGACAGGGGGGCGAGCAGTACTTC
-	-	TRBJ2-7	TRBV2	CASITDGRAYEQYF	TGTGCCAGCATAACCGACGGCAGGGCCTACGAGCAGTACTTC
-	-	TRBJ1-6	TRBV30	CASREGGNSPLHF	TGTGCCTCCCGGGAGGGAGGTAATTCACCCCTCCACTTT
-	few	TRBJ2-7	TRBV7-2	CASSLAGTTYEQYF	TGTGCCAGCAGCCTCGCCGGGACCACCTACGAGCAGTACTTC
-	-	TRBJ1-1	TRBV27	CASSKLRGNTEAFF	TGTGCCAGCAGTAAACTCAGGGGGAACACTGAAGCTTTCTTT
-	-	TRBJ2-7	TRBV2	CASSVTDYEQYF	TGTGCCAGCAGTGTGACAGACTACGAGCAGTACTTC
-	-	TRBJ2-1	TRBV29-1	CSAPHEQFF	TGCAGCGCCCCTCACGAGCAGTTCTTC
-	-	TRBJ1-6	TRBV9	CASSGSGQIGSPLHF	TGTGCCAGCAGCGGATCGGGACAAATCGGCTCACCCCTCCACTTT
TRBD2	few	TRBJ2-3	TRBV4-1	CASSQESRLAADTQYF	TGCGCCAGCAGCCAAGAGTCCCGACTAGCGGCAGATACGCAGTATTTT
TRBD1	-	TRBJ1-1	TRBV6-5	CASRPLQGAAFF	TGTGCCAGCAGACCCTTACAGGGGGCGGCTTTCTTT
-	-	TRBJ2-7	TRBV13	CASSKAGSRNEQYF	TGTGCCAGCAGCAAAGCAGGCTCGCGGAACGAGCAGTACTTC
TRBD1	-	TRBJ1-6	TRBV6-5	CASRGTGGFSSPLHF	TGTGCCAGCAGGGGGACAGGGGGCTTCAGTTCACCCCTCCACTTT
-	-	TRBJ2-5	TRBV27	CASSLFPREETQYF	TGTGCCAGCAGTTTATTCCCTCGAGAAGAGACCCAGTACTTC
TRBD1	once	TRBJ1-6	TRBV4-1	CASRNPHRGSSSPLHF	TGCGCCAGCAGGAATCCTCACAGGGGAAGTAGTTCACCCCTCCACTTT
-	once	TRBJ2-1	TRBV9	CASSPHGGRKQFF	TGTGCCAGCAGCCCCCACGGCGGGCGCAAGCAGTTCTTC